These 7 T cell receptor beta chains came from one sample sequenced in a study of cytomegalovirus exposure and HLA in healthy donors. PCR amplification relied on 60 Vbeta primers (plus 13 Jbeta primers). Produced via immunoSEQ multiplex PCR; TCRdb's table is partial and in-frame only. The sample yields fewer than 200,000 clones, around 74% seen once. The sequenced sample was PBMCs. Every receptor here comes from a man aged 18-30 years in good health and CMV-seronegative.

This clone occurred once. The J gene is TRBJ2-1, the V gene TRBV4-1; weak D call: TRBD1 (6 bases). The length of the CDR3 is 16 residues. Germline CDR1 and CDR2: MGHRA and YSYEKL. V was clipped by 2 bases and J by 4 bases, with 15 bases between them. The CDR3 nucleotides read TGCGCCAGCAGCCAACCGAGTACAAGGGGGTACAATGAGCAGTTCTTC. It translates to CASSQPSTRGYNEQFF.

V and J are TRBV7-9 and TRBJ2-7; 9 nucleotides agree with TRBD1. Per germline, CDR1 SEHNR and CDR2 FQNEAQ (reference sequence). The J segment lost 5 bases and the V segment lost 5 bases, leaving 10 bases of the junction unmatched. This CDR3 comprises 15 residues. The CDR3 DNA follows: TGTGCCAGCAGCCAACAGGGGACAGGGAGCCACGAGCAGTACTTC. Its protein product is CASSQQGTGSHEQYF.

The genes are TRBV4-1 and TRBJ2-7, with 9 bases aligning to TRBD2. V dropped 1 base and J dropped 6; count of bases not matched to a gene: 13. Germline V lookup: CDR1 MGHRA, CDR2 YSYEKL. CDR3 length: 17 residues. The CDR3 nucleotides are TGCGCCAGCAGCCAAGGAGCCCTAGCGGGGCCTTCTCGCGAGCAGTACTTC. It is translated as CASSQGALAGPSREQYF.

The chain joins TRBV10-1 to TRBJ2-3; the D gene is possibly TRBD1 (5 bases). Trimming removed 2 bases at V and 2 bases at J, with 17 bases between. Germline lookup yields CDR1 WNHNN and CDR2 SYGVQD (reference sequence). This CDR3 is 17 amino acids long. The CDR3 DNA is TGCGCCAGCAGTGAGGGGGCTCGGTTATACACCACAGATACGCAGTATTTT. Protein sequence: CASSEGARLYTTDTQYF.

The V and J genes are TRBV10-2 and TRBJ2-3; D ambiguous. Trimming shortened V by 10 bases and J by 2 bases, and 13 bases separated the two germline ends. The CDR3 extends over 13 amino acids. Germline assignment: CDR1 WSHSY and CDR2 SAAADI. CDR3 in DNA: TGCGCCACCCGGGTTGAAACCACAGATACGCAGTATTTT. Residues: CATRVETTDTQYF.

This sequence joins TRBV28 and TRBJ1-1, with D tentatively TRBD1 (6 bases). V lost 3 bases and J 3 bases, leaving 17 bases between the germline ends. CDR1 and CDR2 from the germline V gene are MDHEN and SYDVKM. The CDR3 runs 16 residues. The CDR3 spells CASSFPQGGGHTEAFF. The DNA for the CDR3 is TGTGCCAGCAGTTTCCCCCAGGGAGGGGGTCACACTGAAGCTTTCTTT.

The V gene is TRBV7-9, the J gene TRBJ1-5; 7 positions match TRBD1. The germline V gene encodes CDR1 SEHNR and CDR2 FQNEAQ (reference sequence). V lost 3 bases to trimming and J lost 5 bases; unmatched junction nucleotides: 7. This CDR3 contains 15 residues. This CDR3 reads CASSLTGPADQPQHF. For the CDR3, the DNA is TGTGCCAGCAGCTTGACAGGGCCGGCGGATCAGCCCCAGCATTTT.